This TCR beta chain came from a study of blood T cell repertoires in COVID-19. Profiled with immunoSEQ multiplex PCR; TCRdb holds only in-frame clones, not every one. The sample consists of 95,000 to 100,000 clones, over 80% of them appearing once. V trimming: 9 bases; J trimming: 6 bases; junction bases outside the gene matches: 7. The germline V gene encodes CDR1 LNHDA and CDR2 SQIVND (reference sequence). This CDR3 is built from 12 residues. The sequenced sample was peripheral blood. The clonotype originates from a man aged 50 to 59 with acute or convalescent COVID-19. V usage is TRBV19 and J usage is TRBJ2-7; the match to TRBD1 covers 8 bases. The CDR3 bases are TGTGCCAGCCGTCAGGGGGCGACCGAGCAGTACTTC. Amino acid sequence: CASRQGATEQYF.